A single T cell receptor beta chain is shown here with its context. Researchers amplified the TCR beta CDR3 regions from RNA transcripts. The TCR CDR3 was amplified in a first-round RT-PCR using the HTBI primer set. TCRdb analysed the multiplex PCR reads with MiXCR anew, one entry per CDR3 protein. The table records 350,000 to 400,000 distinct CDR3 sequences, more than 12% of them present only once. These data are taken from a study of T cells in Graves' hyperthyroidism and ophthalmopathy. V shed 5 bases and J shed 3 bases, with 11 bases lying between them. The CDR3 extends over 14 amino acids. The source is a woman in her 30s with Graves' hyperthyroidism. This rearrangement joins TRBV12-3 or TRBV12-4 to TRBJ2-1; the D is unclear. The sequenced sample was blood. CDR3: CASSQERVYNEQFF. The CDR3, as DNA: TGTGCCAGCAGTCAAGAGCGAGTCTACAATGAGCAGTTCTTC.